This TCR beta chain was sequenced in a study of Tregs in tolerant kidney transplant recipients. Regarding the study as a whole: Few patients were studied, so findings need validation in larger groups. Antigen-driven expansion was suggested because donor-specific Tregs expanded more than all Tregs in tolerant patients.

Losses at the gene ends were 4 bases for V and 7 bases for J; bases not matched to a gene: 5. The CDR3 runs 13 residues. Germline assignment: CDR1 ENHRY and CDR2 SYGVKD. Assay: immunoSEQ multiplex PCR; the TCRdb copy retains only in-frame clones and omits some. The sample has tens of thousands of clones; over 85% are singletons. Mixed chimerism was transient after nonmyeloablative marrow transplants from related graft donors. Comment on this clone: Its target is unknown.

J is TRBJ2-7 and V is TRBV10-3; TRBD2 matches at 9 bases. The sequence came from a human patient who received a combined kidney and bone marrow transplant. The T cells may come from the graft donor. Material: CD4+ T cells from blood (PBMCs), obtained 12 months after the transplant. The CDR3, as DNA: TGTGCCATCAGTGCAGCGGGAGGTTTAGAGCAGTACTTC. This translates into CAISAAGGLEQYF.